The TCR beta chain described here comes from a study of blood T cell repertoires in COVID-19. Using immunoSEQ multiplex PCR, the repertoire was profiled, and TCRdb retains in-frame clones only, with some absent. The table records around 340,000 clones, about four fifths of them present only once. The CDR3 totals 16 residues. The J segment lost 3 bases and the V segment lost 5 bases, leaving 6 bases of the junction unmatched. Germline V gene sequence: CDR1 KGHSH, CDR2 LQKENI. The genes are TRBV18 and TRBJ2-4; TRBD1 matches 11 bases. This sequence originates from a man younger than 40 with active or convalescent COVID-19. Source material: peripheral blood. The CDR3 region has the DNA TGTGCCAGCTCAACCGGGACAGGGGGTGGCAAAAACATTCAGTACTTC. Encoded protein: CASSTGTGGGKNIQYF.